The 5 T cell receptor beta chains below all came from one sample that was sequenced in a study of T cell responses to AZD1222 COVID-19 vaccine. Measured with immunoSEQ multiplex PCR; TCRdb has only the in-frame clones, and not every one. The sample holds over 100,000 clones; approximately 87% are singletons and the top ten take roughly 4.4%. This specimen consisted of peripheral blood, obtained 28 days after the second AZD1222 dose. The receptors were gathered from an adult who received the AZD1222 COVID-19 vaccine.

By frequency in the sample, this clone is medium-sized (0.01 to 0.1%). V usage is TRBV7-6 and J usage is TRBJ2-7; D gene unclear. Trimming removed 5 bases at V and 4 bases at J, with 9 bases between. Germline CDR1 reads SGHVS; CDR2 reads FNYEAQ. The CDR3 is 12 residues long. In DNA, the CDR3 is TGTGCCAGCAGCGACGACATTTACGAGCAGTACTTC. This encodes CASSDDIYEQYF.

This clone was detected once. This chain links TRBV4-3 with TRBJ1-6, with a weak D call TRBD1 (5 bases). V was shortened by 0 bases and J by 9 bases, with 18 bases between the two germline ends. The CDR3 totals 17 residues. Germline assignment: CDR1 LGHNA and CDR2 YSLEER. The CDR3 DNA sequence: TGCGCCAGCAGCCAAGACTCTTTCCAGGGCGCCGGTTCACCCCTCCACTTT. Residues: CASSQDSFQGAGSPLHF.

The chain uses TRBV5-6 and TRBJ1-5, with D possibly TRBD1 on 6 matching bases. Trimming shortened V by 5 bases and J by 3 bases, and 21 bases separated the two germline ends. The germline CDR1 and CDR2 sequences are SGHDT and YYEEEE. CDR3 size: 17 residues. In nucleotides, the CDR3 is TGTGCCAGCAGATCTGGGGGCCCCCAATGGGACAATCAGCCCCAGCATTTT. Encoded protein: CASRSGGPQWDNQPQHF.

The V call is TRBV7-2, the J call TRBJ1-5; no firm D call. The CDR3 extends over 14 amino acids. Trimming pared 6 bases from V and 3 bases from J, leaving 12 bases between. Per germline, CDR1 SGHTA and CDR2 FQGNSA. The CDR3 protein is CASSKARFNQPQHF. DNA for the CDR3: TGTGCCAGCAGTAAGGCGAGGTTCAATCAGCCCCAGCATTTT.

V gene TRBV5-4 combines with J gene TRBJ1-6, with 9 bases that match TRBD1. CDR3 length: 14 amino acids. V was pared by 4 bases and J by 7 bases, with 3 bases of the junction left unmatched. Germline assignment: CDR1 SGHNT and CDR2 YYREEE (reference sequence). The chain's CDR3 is CASSAGQGNSPLHF. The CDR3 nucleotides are TGTGCCAGCAGCGCCGGACAGGGGAATTCACCCCTCCACTTT.